This T cell receptor (beta chain) was retrieved from a study of blood T cell repertoires in COVID-19. Study background: T cells, B-cell-depleted T cells, or PBMCs provided the cDNA or gDNA that served as material.

Data came from immunoSEQ multiplex PCR; TCRdb stores just in-frame clones and leaves some out. Among around 320,000 clones, around nine tenths were seen once, and the ten largest hold 11%. V was cut by 4 bases and J by 4 bases, with 17 bases left in between. The CDR3 consists of 15 residues. In germline, CDR1 is SGHNT, CDR2 YYREEE (reference sequence). The chain uses TRBV5-4 and TRBJ1-2; perhaps TRBD1 as D (5 bases). The sample comprised peripheral blood. This clonotype originated in a woman in her twenties or thirties with COVID-19, enrolled during active disease. The CDR3 here is CASSKKIDRTYGYTF. Written as DNA, the CDR3 is TGTGCCAGCAGCAAAAAGATTGACAGAACCTATGGCTACACCTTC.